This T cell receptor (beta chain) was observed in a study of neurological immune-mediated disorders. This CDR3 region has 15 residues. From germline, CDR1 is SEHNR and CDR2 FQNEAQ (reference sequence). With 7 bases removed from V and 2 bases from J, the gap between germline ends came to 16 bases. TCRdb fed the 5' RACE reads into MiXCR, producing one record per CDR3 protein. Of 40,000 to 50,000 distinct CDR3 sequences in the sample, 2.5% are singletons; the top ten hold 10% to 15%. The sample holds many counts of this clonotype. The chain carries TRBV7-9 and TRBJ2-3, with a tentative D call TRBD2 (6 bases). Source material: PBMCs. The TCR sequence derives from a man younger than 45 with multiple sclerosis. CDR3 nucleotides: TGTGCCAGCACCCCGGGACTGGAAATCACAGATACGCAGTATTTT. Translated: CASTPGLEITDTQYF.